One and the same sample provided the 21 T cell receptor beta chains below, sequenced in a study of cytomegalovirus exposure and HLA in healthy donors (TCRdb year 2017). The method behind the library was the immunoSEQ multiplex PCR assay. For the multiplex PCR, a mixture combining 60 forward primers for TCR Vbeta segments and 13 reverse primers for TCR Jbeta segments was used. The clones in this table, taken by TCRdb from immuneACCESS, are in-frame only. Not every clone is retained; where verified, under half of the shortfall comes from an unresolved V gene, and the cause of the rest is unknown. Within this sample are about 130,000 clones, with under 80% of them counted one time only. In total, the top ten clones hold around 4% of the sample. Sample: PBMCs. The receptor source for this set is a man aged 18 to 30 in good health and CMV-seropositive.

This rearrangement joins TRBV21-1 to TRBJ2-3; the table's D call TRBD1 went unverified against the DNA. TRBV21-1 counts as a pseudogene. The CDR3 has 20 amino acids. The CDR3 sequence: CASSKKRPAGQGLRTDTQYF. Here the CDR3 DNA reads TGTGCCAGCAGCAAAAAAAGACCAGCAGGACAGGGTTTACGCACAGATACGCAGTATTTT.

This chain links TRBV30 with TRBJ2-3; the D gene is possibly TRBD2 (6 bases). Germline CDR1 reads GTSNPN; CDR2 reads SVGIG (reference sequence). The CDR3 consists of 16 residues. Trimming stripped 0 bases from V and 6 bases from J, with 19 bases between. The CDR3 DNA follows: TGTGCCTGGAGTGTACTGGGTAGCGGAAGATCGGATACGCAGTATTTT. Translated: CAWSVLGSGRSDTQYF.

The V call is TRBV4-1, the J call TRBJ2-3, with 15 bases aligning to TRBD2. The CDR3 runs to 19 residues. J lost 5 bases, V lost 0 bases, and 9 bases had no gene match. CDR1 MGHRA and CDR2 YSYEKL come from the germline V gene. The CDR3 is CASSQDWRGLAGGKDTQYF. The CDR3 DNA sequence: TGCGCCAGCAGCCAAGACTGGCGGGGACTAGCGGGGGGCAAAGATACGCAGTATTTT.

This clone was found once. The rearrangement uses TRBV7-2 and TRBJ2-2, with 9 bases aligning to TRBD1. With V trimmed by 1 base and J by 4 bases, 1 base remained unmatched. The CDR3 totals 15 residues. The germline CDR1 and CDR2 sequences are SGHTA and FQGNSA. CDR3 sequence: CASSLGTGVTGELFF. CDR3 bases: TGTGCCAGCAGCTTAGGGACAGGGGTCACCGGGGAGCTGTTTTTT.

In this sample, this clone turned up a few times. The V gene is TRBV6-5, the J gene TRBJ2-5; 10 nucleotides align to TRBD1. The length of the CDR3 is 13 residues. V was pared by 6 bases and J by 4 bases, with 2 bases of the junction left unmatched. Per germline, CDR1 MNHEY and CDR2 SVGAGI. The CDR3 DNA follows: TGTGCCAGCAGGGGGACAGGGGTAGAGACCCAGTACTTC. Its translation is CASRGTGVETQYF.

This clone was seen more than once but under ten times. The rearrangement joins TRBV25-1 to TRBJ2-5; the match to TRBD1 covers 9 bases. The length of the CDR3 is 17 residues. Germline V gene sequence: CDR1 MGHDK, CDR2 SYGVNS. The V gene end was trimmed by 3 bases and the J gene end by 5 bases; junction bases not matched to a gene: 13. The CDR3 region has the DNA TGTGCCAGCAGTGATTTAAAGGGGGACAGGGTCAAGGAGACCCAGTACTTC. It encodes CASSDLKGDRVKETQYF.

In its sample, this clone was seen a few times. The chain recombines TRBV10-3 with TRBJ1-4, with 12 nucleotides matching TRBD1. The V gene's germline CDR1 is ENHRY and CDR2 SYGVKD. The trim removed 2 bases at V and 7 bases at J, leaving 5 bases unmatched. The CDR3 has 16 amino acids. For the CDR3, the DNA is TGTGCCATCAGTGAGGGGGACAGGGGGCCAGGTGAAAAACTGTTTTTT. Encoded protein: CAISEGDRGPGEKLFF.

The rearrangement joins TRBV27 to TRBJ1-1; D remains unclear. Germline lookup yields CDR1 MNHEY and CDR2 SMNVEV (reference sequence). Trimming stripped 5 bases from V and 4 bases from J, with 17 bases between. CDR3 length equals 15 residues. CDR3 sequence (DNA): TGTGCCAGCAGTCCCCGTCGTGGAGGGTTCACTGAAGCTTTCTTT. Encoded protein: CASSPRRGGFTEAFF.

The gene calls are TRBV6-5 and TRBJ1-2; 10 bases align to TRBD1. The CDR3 runs 13 residues. The junction had 1 base not matched to a gene; V was cut back by 4 bases and J by 5 bases. The germline V gene encodes CDR1 MNHEY and CDR2 SVGAGI. CDR3 amino acids: CASSWDRGYGYTF. The CDR3 DNA follows: TGTGCCAGCAGTTGGGACAGGGGTTATGGCTACACCTTC.

The genes are TRBV4-3 and TRBJ2-2, with a weak D call TRBD1 (7 bases). The CDR3 covers 15 residues. The germline CDR1 and CDR2 sequences are LGHNA and YSLEER. Deletions cut 5 bases from V and 7 bases from J, with 17 bases between. CDR3 in amino acids: CASSAEGAEGGELFF. In DNA, the CDR3 is TGCGCCAGCAGCGCGGAGGGGGCGGAAGGCGGGGAGCTGTTTTTT.

The chain carries TRBV18 and TRBJ2-1, with TRBD1 matching over 7 bases. This CDR3 has 14 amino acids. Germline values: CDR1 KGHSH, CDR2 LQKENI. With 8 bases clipped from V and 8 bases from J, the junction kept 12 bases outside the gene matches. Here the CDR3 reads CASTTANQGDEQFF. The CDR3, as DNA: TGTGCCAGCACGACCGCAAACCAGGGGGATGAGCAGTTCTTC.

The chain uses TRBV7-8 and TRBJ1-6, with TRBD1 matching over 9 bases. V was pared by 4 bases and J by 0 bases, with 7 bases of the junction left unmatched. Germline V gene data show CDR1 as SGHVS and CDR2 as FQNEAQ. This CDR3 comprises 18 residues. The chain's CDR3 is CASSSKGTGSSYNSPLHF. CDR3 bases: TGTGCCAGCAGCTCAAAAGGGACAGGGAGCTCCTATAATTCACCCCTCCACTTT. Based on the CDR3 plus reference TRBV7-8 and TRBJ1-6, the full variable domain is GAGVSQSPRYKVAKRGQDVALRCDPISGHVSLFWYQQALGQGPEFLTYFQNEAQLDKSGLPSDRFFAERPEGSVSTLKIQRTQQEDSAVYLCASSSKGTGSSYNSPLHFGNGTRLTVT.

J is TRBJ1-6 and V is TRBV28; D gene uncertain. V was cut by 3 bases and J by 8 bases, with 5 bases left in between. CDR3 length: 12 amino acids. Germline V lookup: CDR1 MDHEN, CDR2 SYDVKM. CDR3 loop: CASSFIHSPLHF. The CDR3 DNA sequence: TGTGCCAGCAGTTTTATCCATTCACCCCTCCACTTT.

V is TRBV6-5 and J is TRBJ1-5, with a weak D call TRBD1 (5 bases). The CDR3 is 15 amino acids. Trimming cost V 9 bases and J 5 bases, with 20 bases left between them. Germline V CDR1 and CDR2: MNHEY, SVGAGI. The CDR3 DNA is TGTGCCAGTAGGACGAACTCCGGGGGTGATCAGCCCCAGCATTTT. This translates into CASRTNSGGDQPQHF.

V usage is TRBV9 and J usage is TRBJ1-5; D is undetermined. There are 13 residues in the CDR3. Per the germline V gene, CDR1 is SGDLS and CDR2 is YYNGEE. V was pared by 0 bases and J by 4 bases, with 5 bases between. The CDR3 coding sequence is TGTGCCAGCAGCGTAGATCAGAATCAGCCCCAGCATTTT. This encodes CASSVDQNQPQHF.

As concerns this clone: The sample contains more than one DNA sequence encoding this CDR3. J is TRBJ2-7 and V is TRBV7-9; the D is unclear. From germline, CDR1 is SEHNR and CDR2 FQNEAQ (reference sequence). V was pared by 5 bases and J by 0 bases, with 5 bases between. The CDR3 is made up of 12 amino acids. CDR3 in DNA: TGTGCCAGCAGCGCGAGCTCCTACGAGCAGTACTTC. Translated: CASSASSYEQYF.

The sample holds one count of this clone. This chain links TRBV13 with TRBJ2-7, with a weak D call TRBD2 (6 bases). The CDR3 is 14 amino acids. V lost 5 bases and J lost 3, with 14 bases in between. Germline V gene data show CDR1 as PRHDT and CDR2 as FYEKMQ (reference sequence). CDR3 sequence (DNA): TGTGCCAGCAGCCCCAGGGACGGGAGCTACGAGCAGTACTTC. Translating it yields CASSPRDGSYEQYF.

This clone was recorded a few times. Within the sample, other DNA sequences also encode this same CDR3. The V gene is TRBV29-1, the J gene TRBJ1-2; 9 bases agree with TRBD1. CDR1 and CDR2 (germline): SQVTM, ANQGSEA. CDR3 length: 12 residues. J was trimmed by 3 bases and V by 5 bases; bases with no gene match: 1. As DNA, the CDR3 is TGCAGCGTTCGGACAGGGGACTATGGCTACACCTTC. It encodes CSVRTGDYGYTF.

The J gene is TRBJ2-5, the V gene TRBV6-5; D call uncertain. Trimming pared 3 bases from V and 4 bases from J, leaving 12 bases between. Per the germline V gene, CDR1 is MNHEY and CDR2 is SVGAGI. The CDR3 contains 14 residues. For the CDR3, the DNA is TGTGCCAGCAGTTATTCGGCGGTACCAGAGACCCAGTACTTC. Protein sequence: CASSYSAVPETQYF.

Comment on this clone: It is unclear where the CDR3 begins or ends on the DNA, so no DNA is shown, and the CDR3 is as TCRdb lists it. The chain has TRBV11-2 and TRBJ2-2; the D segment call TRBD1 is taken from the table without a DNA check. The germline V gene encodes CDR1 SGHAT and CDR2 FQNNGV. The CDR3 is 18 amino acids in total, end residues counted. The CDR3 sequence: CASSRGQGSFLRAGELFF.

The chain combines TRBV11-2 with TRBJ1-1; 12 bases are shared with TRBD1. The CDR3 extends over 17 amino acids. J lost 3 bases, V lost 1 base, and 6 bases had no gene match. Germline loops: CDR1 SGHAT, CDR2 FQNNGV. CDR3 region: CASSLVGQGAPDTEAFF. The CDR3, as DNA: TGTGCCAGCAGCTTAGTGGGACAGGGGGCGCCGGACACTGAAGCTTTCTTT.